This entry is about one T cell receptor (beta chain). Its specific antigen is unknown. Base qualities were left out, and no much larger clone turns up one base away. Whole blood was collected in K2EDTA tubes by collaborating institutions according to the institutions' own protocols. Collaborator samples were shipped for TCRbeta analysis as frozen whole blood, isolated PBMCs, or DNA extracted from either sample type. V and J lose 4 bases and 4 bases, and a span of 7 bases separates them. The CDR3 runs 12 residues from the cysteine to the phenylalanine. The DNA shown is the 36-base CDR3, in frame from base 1. This sample was taken from a study of blood T cell repertoires in COVID-19 (dated by TCRdb to the early 2020s). With respect to the entire study: Samples from collaborators originated in the United States, Italy and Spain and spanned both the acute and convalescent phases of COVID-19. The prospective study material was composed of cDNA or gDNA derived from T cells, B-cell-depleted T cells, or PBMCs. Where HLA class I and class II types were available, the types were taken from metadata supplied by the sample provider, not from assay-based typing. The samples were drawn from the first 160 participants of the ongoing ImmuneRACE study and from 1,200 or so subjects provided by 6 global collaborators. Deeply sampled blood TCRbeta repertoires from subjects exposed to, actively infected with, or recovered from COVID-19 were included in the dataset. The repertoires were released in a freely available public database intended as a resource for research on the immune response to SARS-CoV-2. A de-identified subject ID, COVID-19 status, age in years and sex were almost always included in the sample metadata. General study outcomes and caveats: How much clinical and demographic metadata was included differed by source and by participant, and the metadata was provided uncurated.

TCRbeta CDR3 regions were amplified from genomic DNA using the immunoSEQ Assay, a bias-controlled multiplex PCR. On the study's bioinformatics: Within the assay, amplification of reference gene primers was used to estimate how many nucleated cells each sample contained. Sequence reads were collapsed and filtered to measure the absolute abundance of every unique TCRbeta CDR3 rearrangement. Productive Simpson clonality was computed per sample as the square root of Simpson's diversity index over productive rearrangements. TCRdb holds this immuneACCESS table with in-frame rearrangements only. Some clones are missing; in checked studies, unresolved V genes explain under half, and the rest has no known cause. V, J and clone size reflect that table, while D and trimming were determined from the DNA. For this sample there are 240,000 or so clones; 85% to 90% appear just once. Approximately 7.2% of the sample comes from the top ten.

The clonotype was recovered from a woman in her sixties or seventies with active or convalescent COVID-19. The chain couples TRBV12-3 or TRBV12-4 to TRBJ1-1; TRBD1 could be the D gene, as 5 bases match. Sequenced input: peripheral blood. The CDR3 region reads CASSWGVTEAFF. The nucleotide sequence is TGTGCCAGCAGTTGGGGGGTCACTGAAGCTTTCTTT.